This T cell receptor (beta chain) was identified during a study of T cell responses to AZD1222 COVID-19 vaccine. General study findings and limits: Of the AZD1222 recipients, only five to seven were seropositive at baseline. After two AZD1222 doses, spike-specific TCR breadth and depth rose versus day 0. At 160-218 and 743-854, vaccine-associated CD4 TCRs were dominant, and they spanned spike.

The CDR3 length is 16 residues. V lost 3 bases, J lost 3 bases, and 5 bases stayed unmatched. Germline loops: CDR1 SGHVS, CDR2 FNYEAQ. Assay: immunoSEQ multiplex PCR; the TCRdb copy retains only in-frame clones and omits some. The data contain some 170,000 clones, about 92% of them singletons. Points on this clone: The antigen remains unidentified.

The chain recombines TRBV7-6 with TRBJ2-3; TRBD2 matches 11 bases. The TCR sequence derives from an adult in good health. The sequencing used peripheral blood, collected on day 0 of AZD1222 vaccination. The CDR3 bases are TGTGCCAGCAGCTTTTCTATAGCGGGAGGGACAGATACGCAGTATTTT. Amino acids: CASSFSIAGGTDTQYF. Using reference TRBV7-6 and TRBJ2-3 for the parts outside the CDR3, the full variable domain is GAGVSQSPRYKVTKRGQDVALRCDPISGHVSLYWYRQALGQGPEFLTYFNYEAQQDKSGLPNDRFSAERPEGSISTLTIQRTEQRDSAMYRCASSFSIAGGTDTQYFGPGTRLTVL.